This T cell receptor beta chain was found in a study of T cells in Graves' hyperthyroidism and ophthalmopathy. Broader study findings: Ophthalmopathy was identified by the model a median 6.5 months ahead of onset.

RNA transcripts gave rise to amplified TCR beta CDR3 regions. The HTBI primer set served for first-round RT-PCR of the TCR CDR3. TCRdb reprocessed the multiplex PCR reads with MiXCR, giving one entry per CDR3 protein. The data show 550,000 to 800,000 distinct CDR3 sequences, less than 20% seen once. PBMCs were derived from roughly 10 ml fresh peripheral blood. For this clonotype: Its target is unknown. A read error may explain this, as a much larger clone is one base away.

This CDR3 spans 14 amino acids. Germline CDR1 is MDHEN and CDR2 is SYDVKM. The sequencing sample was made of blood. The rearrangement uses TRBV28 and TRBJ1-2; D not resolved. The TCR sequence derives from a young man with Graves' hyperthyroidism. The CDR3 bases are TGTGCCAGCAGTTTCGACCTATCTAACTATGGCTGCACCTTC. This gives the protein CASSFDLSNYGCTF.